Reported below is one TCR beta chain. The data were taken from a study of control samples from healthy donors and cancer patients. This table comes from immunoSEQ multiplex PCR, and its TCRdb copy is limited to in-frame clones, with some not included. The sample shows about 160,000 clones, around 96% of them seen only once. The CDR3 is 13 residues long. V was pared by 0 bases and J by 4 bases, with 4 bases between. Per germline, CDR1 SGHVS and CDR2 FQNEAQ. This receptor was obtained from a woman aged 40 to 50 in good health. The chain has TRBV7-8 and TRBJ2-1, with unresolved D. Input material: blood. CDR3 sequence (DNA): TGTGCCAGCAGCTTAGCCTTTTACAATGAGCAGTTCTTC. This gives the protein CASSLAFYNEQFF. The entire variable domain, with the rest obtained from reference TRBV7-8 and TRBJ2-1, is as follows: GAGVSQSPRYKVAKRGQDVALRCDPISGHVSLFWYQQALGQGPEFLTYFQNEAQLDKSGLPSDRFFAERPEGSVSTLKIQRTQQEDSAVYLCASSLAFYNEQFFGPGTRLTVL.